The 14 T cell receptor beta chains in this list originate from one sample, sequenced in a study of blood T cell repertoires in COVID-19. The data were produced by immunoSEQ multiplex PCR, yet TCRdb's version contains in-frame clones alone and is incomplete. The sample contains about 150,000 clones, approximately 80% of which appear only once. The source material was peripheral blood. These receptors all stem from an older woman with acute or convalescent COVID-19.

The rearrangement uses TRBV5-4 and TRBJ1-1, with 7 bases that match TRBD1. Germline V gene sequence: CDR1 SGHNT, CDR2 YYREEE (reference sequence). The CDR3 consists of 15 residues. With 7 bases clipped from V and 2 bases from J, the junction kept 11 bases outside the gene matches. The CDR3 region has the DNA TGTGCCAGCCAAGGACAGGCTGAAATTAACACTGAAGCTTTCTTT. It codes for CASQGQAEINTEAFF.

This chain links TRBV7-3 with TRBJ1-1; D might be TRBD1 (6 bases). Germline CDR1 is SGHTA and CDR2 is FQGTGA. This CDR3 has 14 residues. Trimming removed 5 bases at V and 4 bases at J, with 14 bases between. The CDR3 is CASSPTGRGTEAFF. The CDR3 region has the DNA TGTGCCAGCAGCCCTACAGGGAGGGGCACTGAAGCTTTCTTT.

In DNA form, the CDR3 reads TGTGCCAGCAGTGGAGGAAATTACGAGCAGTACTTC. Protein sequence: CASSGGNYEQYF. V and J are TRBV28 and TRBJ2-7; D may be TRBD2 (5 bases). CDR3 length: 12 amino acids. Germline V gene lookup returns CDR1 MDHEN and CDR2 SYDVKM. V was cut by 5 bases and J by 4 bases, with 9 bases left in between.

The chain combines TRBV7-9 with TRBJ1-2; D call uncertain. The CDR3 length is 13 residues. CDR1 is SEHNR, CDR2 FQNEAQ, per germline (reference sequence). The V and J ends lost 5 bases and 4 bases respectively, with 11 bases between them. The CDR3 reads CASSAQRLYGYTF. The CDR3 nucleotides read TGTGCCAGCAGCGCTCAGCGGCTCTATGGCTACACCTTC.

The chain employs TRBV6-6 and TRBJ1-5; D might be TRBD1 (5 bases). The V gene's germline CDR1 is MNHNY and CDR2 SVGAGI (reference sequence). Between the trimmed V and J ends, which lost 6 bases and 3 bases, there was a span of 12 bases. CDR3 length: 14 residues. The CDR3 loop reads CASSPGGANQPQHF. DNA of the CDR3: TGTGCCAGCAGCCCGGGAGGGGCCAATCAGCCCCAGCATTTT.

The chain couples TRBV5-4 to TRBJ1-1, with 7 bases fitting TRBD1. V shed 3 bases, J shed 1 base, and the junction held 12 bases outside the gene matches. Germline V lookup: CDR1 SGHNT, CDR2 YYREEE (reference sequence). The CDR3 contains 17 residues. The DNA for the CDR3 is TGTGCCAGCAGCTCCCCGTCGGAGGGGGCGCGGAACACTGAAGCTTTCTTT. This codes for CASSSPSEGARNTEAFF.

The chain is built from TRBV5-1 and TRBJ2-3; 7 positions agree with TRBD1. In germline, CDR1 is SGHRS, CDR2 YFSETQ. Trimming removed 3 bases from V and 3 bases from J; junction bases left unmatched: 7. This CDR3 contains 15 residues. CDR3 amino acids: CASSSTGSLTDTQYF. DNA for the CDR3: TGCGCCAGCAGCTCGACAGGGAGTTTAACAGATACGCAGTATTTT. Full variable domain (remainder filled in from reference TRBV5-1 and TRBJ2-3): KAGVTQTPRYLIKTRGQQVTLSCSPISGHRSVSWYQQTPGQGLQFLFEYFSETQRNKGNFPGRFSGRQFSNSRSEMNVSTLELGDSALYLCASSSTGSLTDTQYFGPGTRLTVL.

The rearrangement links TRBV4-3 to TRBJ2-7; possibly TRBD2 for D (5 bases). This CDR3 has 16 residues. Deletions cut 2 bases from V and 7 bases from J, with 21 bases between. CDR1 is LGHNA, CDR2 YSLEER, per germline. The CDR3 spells CASSQTSSTRQQEQYF. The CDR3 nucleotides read TGCGCCAGCAGCCAAACTTCATCTACTAGACAACAAGAGCAGTACTTC.

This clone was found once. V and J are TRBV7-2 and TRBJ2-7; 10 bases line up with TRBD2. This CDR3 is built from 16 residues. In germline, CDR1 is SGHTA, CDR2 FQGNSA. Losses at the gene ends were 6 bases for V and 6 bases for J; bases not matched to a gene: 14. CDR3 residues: CASRPASGGAGGEQYF. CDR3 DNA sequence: TGTGCCAGCAGACCGGCCAGCGGGGGGGCGGGCGGCGAGCAGTACTTC. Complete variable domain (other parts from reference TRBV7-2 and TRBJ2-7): GAGVSQSPSNKVTEKGKDVELRCDPISGHTALYWYRQSLGQGLEFLIYFQGNSAPDKSGLPSDRFSAERTGGSVSTLTIQRTQQEDSAVYLCASRPASGGAGGEQYFGPGTRLTVT.

The CDR3 reads CASSQDGGARYEQYF. The DNA of the CDR3 is TGCGCCAGCAGCCAAGATGGAGGGGCGCGGTACGAGCAGTACTTC. The chain uses TRBV4-3 and TRBJ2-7; possibly TRBD2 for D (6 bases). The CDR3 extends over 15 amino acids. The germline gives CDR1 LGHNA, CDR2 YSLEER. V shed 0 bases and J shed 4 bases, with 13 bases lying between them.

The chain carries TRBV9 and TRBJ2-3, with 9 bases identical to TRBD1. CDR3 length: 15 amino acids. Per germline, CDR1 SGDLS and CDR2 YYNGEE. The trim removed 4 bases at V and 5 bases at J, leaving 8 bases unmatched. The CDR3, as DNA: TGTGCCAGCAGCCCTGGACAGGGGCGAGGAGATACGCAGTATTTT. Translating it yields CASSPGQGRGDTQYF.

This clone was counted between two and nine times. This CDR3 reads CASSFGQTNYGYTF. CDR3 nucleotides: TGTGCCAGCAGCTTCGGACAGACTAACTATGGCTACACCTTC. The chain couples TRBV7-8 to TRBJ1-2; perhaps TRBD1 as D (6 bases). This CDR3 has 14 amino acids. In germline, CDR1 is SGHVS, CDR2 FQNEAQ. Trimming removed 3 bases at V and 0 bases at J, with 8 bases between.

CDR3 sequence (DNA): TGTGCCAGCAGTTTAAAAAGAAACACCATATATTTT. Protein product: CASSLKRNTIYF. The rearrangement joins TRBV6-2 or TRBV6-3 to TRBJ1-3; D not resolved. The CDR3 has 12 amino acids. Germline CDR1 and CDR2: MNHEY and SVGEGT. V shed 4 bases and J shed 5 bases, with 6 bases lying between them.

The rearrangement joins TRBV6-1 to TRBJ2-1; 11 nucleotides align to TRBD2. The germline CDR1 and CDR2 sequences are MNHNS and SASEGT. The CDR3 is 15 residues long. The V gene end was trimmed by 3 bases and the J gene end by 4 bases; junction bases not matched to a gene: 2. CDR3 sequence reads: CASSEASGGYNEQFF. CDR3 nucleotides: TGTGCCAGCAGTGAGGCTAGCGGGGGGTACAATGAGCAGTTCTTC.